The sequence of this T cell receptor (beta chain) was determined in a study of blood T cells in healthy people across ages. Whole-study results and caveats: It was not possible, with unsorted PBMCs, to conclusively compare naive and antigen-experienced cells. Roughly linearly, TCR beta diversity per million T cells fell as age increased.

About 10 milliliters of peripheral blood were drawn from each donor into EDTA-treated tubes. This clonotype was seen only a few times. No antigen is known for it. Primed by a sample-barcoded 5' primer and a J-beta primer mix, a second PCR proceeded for 7 to 11 cycles. TCRdb ran MiXCR on the 5' RACE reads and lists one entry per CDR3 protein. The table shows more than 1 million distinct CDR3 sequences, with over 35% occurring only once. This clonotype originated in a woman aged 60-75 years in good health. The material sequenced was blood.

The CDR3 is CATTDSNEKLFF. DNA of the CDR3: TGTGCCACTACCGACAGTAATGAAAAACTGTTTTTT. This chain links TRBV6-5 with TRBJ1-4, with D perhaps TRBD1 (5 bases). Germline CDR1 MNHEY, CDR2 SVGAGI. Trimming shortened V by 10 bases and J by 4 bases, and 10 bases separated the two germline ends. The CDR3 covers 12 residues.